These T cell receptor beta chains were read from a single sample in a study of siplizumab effects on memory and regulatory T cells. Generated by immunoSEQ multiplex PCR, the TCRdb table keeps only in-frame clones and is missing some. This sample has tens of thousands of clones, with roughly 97% found just once. Sequenced: naive CD4+ T cells sorted from blood. Receptors originate from a human donor in good health. Each CDR3 is given with its conserved first and last residue. D genes are given only for firm matches. Clone size, where shown, is once, few, many, or a class for clones that have expanded.

j_gene	v_gene	len	abundance	d_gene	CDR3nt	CDR3aa
TRBJ2-1	TRBV18	14	once	NA	TGTGCCAGCTCACCGGGACTCAATTACAATGAGCAGTTCTTC	CASSPGLNYNEQFF
TRBJ1-5	TRBV6-5	14	NA	NA	TGTGCCAGCAGTTACTCGAGTTTGGATCAGCCCCAGCATTTT	CASSYSSLDQPQHF
TRBJ2-1	TRBV30	13	NA	NA	TGTGCCTGGAGTGTACACTTCTACAATGAGCAGTTCTTC	CAWSVHFYNEQFF
TRBJ1-2	TRBV9	14	NA	TRBD1	TGTGCCAGCAGCCCCCGGACAGGGGACTATGGCTACACCTTC	CASSPRTGDYGYTF
TRBJ1-1	TRBV2	15	NA	TRBD1	TGTGCCAGCAGTGAAGCTAGGACAGGGGCCACTGAAGCTTTCTTT	CASSEARTGATEAFF
TRBJ2-3	TRBV5-1	14	once	NA	TGCGCCAGCAGCCCGGAAACAGGCACAGATACGCAGTATTTT	CASSPETGTDTQYF
TRBJ2-7	TRBV27	14	NA	TRBD2	TGTGCCAGCAGTTTAGCGGGAGGGATCTACGAGCAGTACTTC	CASSLAGGIYEQYF
TRBJ2-7	TRBV5-1	11	NA	NA	TGCGCCAGCAAACTTGACTACGAGCAGTACTTC	CASKLDYEQYF
TRBJ2-4	TRBV11-1	17	NA	TRBD2	TGTGCCAGCAGCGTCAGAGCGGGGTTTTTGGCCAAAAACATTCAGTACTTC	CASSVRAGFLAKNIQYF
TRBJ2-3	TRBV28	17	NA	NA	TGTGCCAGCAGTTTAGGTCCGACAGTACTCGGCACAGATACGCAGTATTTT	CASSLGPTVLGTDTQYF
TRBJ1-2	TRBV18	18	NA	TRBD1	TGTGCCAGCTCACCAACAGCGGGACAGGGCAGCATGTCTTATGGCTACACCTTC	CASSPTAGQGSMSYGYTF
TRBJ1-1	TRBV5-4	13	NA	NA	TGTGCCAGCAGCCTGGCAGGGATCTCTGAAGCTTTCTTT	CASSLAGISEAFF
TRBJ2-2	TRBV2	16	NA	TRBD2	TGTGCCAGCAGTGCTGCGGCGGGAGCGTACACCGGGGAGCTGTTTTTT	CASSAAAGAYTGELFF
TRBJ1-1	TRBV11-2	18	NA	TRBD1	TGTGCCAGCAGCTTAGATCTGAGGACAGGGGGCGCTGATACTGAAGCTTTCTTT	CASSLDLRTGGADTEAFF
TRBJ1-2	TRBV5-1	15	NA	NA	TGCGCCAGCTTCCCACAGGAGGGAGAGAACTATGGCTACACCTTC	CASFPQEGENYGYTF
TRBJ2-3	TRBV4-1	16	NA	NA	TGCGCCAGCAGCCAAGTCTCGGGGAGGAGCACAGATACGCAGTATTTT	CASSQVSGRSTDTQYF
TRBJ2-7	TRBV12-5	13	once	NA	TGTGCTAGTGCGTCCGGGCCTATCAACGAGCAGTACTTC	CASASGPINEQYF
TRBJ2-3	TRBV7-9	19	NA	TRBD2	TGTGCCAGCAGAACATCATGGGGGAGGCTAGCGGAGAACACAGATACGCAGTATTTT	CASRTSWGRLAENTDTQYF
TRBJ2-1	TRBV21-1	18	NA	NA	TGTGCCAGCAGCAAAGGGGGTACGGGGACTAGAGCCTACAATGAGCAGTTCTTC	CASSKGGTGTRAYNEQFF
TRBJ1-2	TRBV6-6	15	NA	NA	TGTGCCAGCAGTTCCCTCGGAGGGAGGCGCTATGGCTACACCTTC	CASSSLGGRRYGYTF
TRBJ2-6	TRBV6-4	19	NA	TRBD2	TGTGCCAGCAGTGACCGATACGCGAGCGGGGCCTCTGGGGCCAACGTCCTGACTTTC	CASSDRYASGASGANVLTF
TRBJ2-5	TRBV7-8	15	NA	TRBD1	TGTGCCAGCAGTCACAGGGGACAGGACCAAGAGACCCAGTACTTC	CASSHRGQDQETQYF